The clone carrying this TCR beta chain was observed a handful of times. The antigen is not known. The data stem from a study of T cell responses to AZD1222 COVID-19 vaccine. J gave up 5 bases and V 2 bases, and 6 bases lay outside the gene matches. Germline V CDR1 and CDR2: SGHAT, FQNNGV. The CDR3 is 15 residues long. Study outcomes and limitations: Spike-specific TCR breadth and depth grew following two AZD1222 doses. Donors skewed white British and female; clonal diversity was possibly underestimated.

Profiling relied on immunoSEQ multiplex PCR, and the TCRdb table lists in-frame clones only, not all of them. The data contain tens of thousands of clones, 75% to 95% of them singletons. The chain has TRBV11-2 and TRBJ1-1; TRBD1 agrees at 9 bases. This material consisted of peripheral blood, taken 28 days after the second AZD1222 dose. This TCR came from an adult who received the AZD1222 COVID-19 vaccine. The CDR3 DNA reads as TGTGCCAGCAGCTTATACAGGGGGCCGGGGACTGAAGCTTTCTTT. This encodes CASSLYRGPGTEAFF.